This T cell receptor (beta chain) was retrieved from a study of blood T cell repertoires in COVID-19. Germline lookup yields CDR1 SGHRS and CDR2 YFSETQ. Trimming took 2 bases from V and 3 from J; bases not matched to a gene: 4. CDR3 length equals 14 residues. The data were produced by immunoSEQ multiplex PCR, yet TCRdb's version contains in-frame clones alone and is incomplete. The sample yields under 300,000 clones, roughly 80% seen once. V is TRBV5-1 and J is TRBJ2-5; TRBD2 aligns across 7 bases. Input material: peripheral blood. This receptor was identified in a woman in her fifties or sixties with active or convalescent COVID-19. CDR3: CASSLSGVEETQYF. In nucleotides, the CDR3 is TGCGCCAGCAGCTTAAGCGGGGTCGAAGAGACCCAGTACTTC.